The entry that follows covers one TCR beta chain sequence. No antigen is known for it. Losses at the gene ends were 6 bases for V and 7 bases for J; bases not matched to a gene: 10. The V gene's germline CDR1 is SNHLY and CDR2 FYNNEI. The CDR3 is made up of 14 amino acids. This specimen comes from a study of cytomegalovirus exposure and HLA in healthy donors. While unrecorded immune exposures were likely, the donors were nominally healthy when sampled. Study-level results: Later analysis indicated greater clonal expansion among HLA-associated TCR beta chains than among equally common other chains. Within an earlier analysis, most TCR beta V segments proved productive either about 90% or about 30% of the time. Later genetic work tied a missense DCLRE1C variant to beta-chain V and J trimming.

13 Jbeta primers and 60 Vbeta primers were used for the PCR. Data came from immunoSEQ multiplex PCR; TCRdb stores just in-frame clones and leaves some out. The sample comprises roughly 180,000 clones, 78% of which are singletons, and 4.5% to 7.5% rests with the top ten. The V and J genes are TRBV2 and TRBJ2-7; 9 nucleotides align to TRBD2. This TCR was sampled from a woman in her twenties or thirties in good health and CMV-seropositive. The source material was PBMCs. The CDR3 spells CASRGTSLDWEQYF. CDR3 DNA: TGTGCCAGCAGGGGGACTAGCCTGGACTGGGAGCAGTACTTC.